The entry below gives a single T cell receptor (beta chain) sequence along with its context. Its antigen remains unknown. The sample belongs to a study of cytomegalovirus exposure and HLA in healthy donors. For the study at large: There were some 400 genotyped donors. Of these, about 86% fell in the genetic ancestry cluster associated with self-reported Caucasian donors. Whole-study findings and limits: It was in a later analysis that TCR association rates were seen to vary by HLA locus, highest for DRB1 and lowest for HLA-C. As a later analysis revealed, most CMV-associated TCR beta chains appeared HLA-restricted.

V gave up 5 bases and J gave up 6 bases, with 8 bases separating them. The germline gives CDR1 MNHNY, CDR2 SVGAGI (reference sequence). The CDR3 sequence is 13 residues long. The PCR had 60 Vbeta and 13 Jbeta primers. This table comes from immunoSEQ multiplex PCR, and its TCRdb copy is limited to in-frame clones, with some not included. Of some 130,000 clones listed, 75% to 85% were seen once; the top ten hold under 2%. This TCR was recovered from a female donor in good health and CMV-seropositive. The rearrangement uses TRBV6-6 and TRBJ1-6; D is ambiguous. The material sequenced was PBMCs. The CDR3 sequence is CASSGTVNSPLHF. The CDR3 nucleotides are TGTGCCAGCAGTGGAACAGTTAATTCACCCCTCCACTTT.